This T cell receptor beta chain emerged from a study of blood T cell repertoires in COVID-19. Study summary: PBMCs, B-cell-depleted T cells, or T cells provided the cDNA or gDNA that made up the material.

Authors' data handling: Reference gene primers were amplified, and this amplification served to estimate nucleated cell counts. TCRdb's table, derived via immunoSEQ multiplex PCR, lists solely in-frame clones and lacks some. The V and J calls and clone size are taken from that table; D and trimming were inferred from the DNA. Of hundreds of thousands of clones in the sample, 83% are singletons; the top ten hold around 2.5%. CDR1 and CDR2 (germline): LNHDA, SQIVND (reference sequence). After removal of 8 bases from V and 0 bases from J, the junction contained 8 bases not matched to a gene. This CDR3 region has 15 residues.

V is TRBV19 and J is TRBJ1-1; TRBD1 matches 8 bases. The TCR originated in a woman aged 35 to 49 with active or convalescent COVID-19. The sample comprised peripheral blood. The CDR3 loop is CASSGGGLVNTEAFF. For the CDR3, the DNA is TGTGCCAGTTCAGGGGGCGGATTAGTGAACACTGAAGCTTTCTTT.